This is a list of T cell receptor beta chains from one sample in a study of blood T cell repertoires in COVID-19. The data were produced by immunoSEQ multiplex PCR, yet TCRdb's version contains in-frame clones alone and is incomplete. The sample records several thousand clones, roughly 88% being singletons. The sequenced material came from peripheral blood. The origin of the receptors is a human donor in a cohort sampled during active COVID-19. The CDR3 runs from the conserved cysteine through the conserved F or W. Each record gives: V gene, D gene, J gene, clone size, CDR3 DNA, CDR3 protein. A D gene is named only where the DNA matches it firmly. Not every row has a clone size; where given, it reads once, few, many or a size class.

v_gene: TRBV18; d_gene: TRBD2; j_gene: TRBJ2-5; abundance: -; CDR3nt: TGTGCCAGCTCACCACCGAGCGGGGGTGACCAAGAGACCCAGTACTTC; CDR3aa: CASSPPSGGDQETQYF
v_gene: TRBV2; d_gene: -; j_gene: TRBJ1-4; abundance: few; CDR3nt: TGTGCCAGCAAAGGGGACTTTGAAAAACTGTTTTTT; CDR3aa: CASKGDFEKLFF
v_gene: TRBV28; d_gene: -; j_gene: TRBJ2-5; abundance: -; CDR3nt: TGTGCCAGCAGCAGGGGCATCCAAGAGACCCAGTACTTC; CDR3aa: CASSRGIQETQYF
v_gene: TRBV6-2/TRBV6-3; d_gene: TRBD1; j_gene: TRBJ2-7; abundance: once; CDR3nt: TGTGCCAGCAGTCAAACAGGGGGCATCCACTACGAGCAGTACTTC; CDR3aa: CASSQTGGIHYEQYF
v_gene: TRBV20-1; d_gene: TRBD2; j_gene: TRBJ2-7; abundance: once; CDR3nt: TGCAGTGCTAGTTACCGGGGACTAGCGGGGGGGCCTTACTCCTACGAGCAGTACTTC; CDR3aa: CSASYRGLAGGPYSYEQYF
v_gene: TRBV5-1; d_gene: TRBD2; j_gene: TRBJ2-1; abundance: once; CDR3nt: TGCGCCAGCAGCTTACTAGCGGGGGGCTCCTACAATGAGCAGTTCTTC; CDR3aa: CASSLLAGGSYNEQFF
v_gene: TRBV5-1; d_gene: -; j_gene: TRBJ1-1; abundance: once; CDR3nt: TGCGCCAGCGCGATCGACGGGACAAGAAACACTGAAGCTTTCTTT; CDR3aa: CASAIDGTRNTEAFF
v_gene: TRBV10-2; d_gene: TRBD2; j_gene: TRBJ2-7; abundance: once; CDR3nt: TGCGCCAGCAGTCTAGCGGGAGACTCCTACGAGCAGTACTTC; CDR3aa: CASSLAGDSYEQYF
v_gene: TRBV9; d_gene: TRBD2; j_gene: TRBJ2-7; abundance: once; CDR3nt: TGTGCCAGCACCCCCAACGCGGGGGACCCCTACGAGCAGTACTTC; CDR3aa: CASTPNAGDPYEQYF
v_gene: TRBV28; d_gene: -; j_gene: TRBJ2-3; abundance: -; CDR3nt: TGTGCCAGCAGTTTATCCTTAGATACGCAGTATTTT; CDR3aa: CASSLSLDTQYF
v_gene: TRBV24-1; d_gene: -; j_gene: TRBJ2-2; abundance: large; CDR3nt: TGTGCCACGTTTTCGGGGAACACCGGGGAGCTGTTTTTT; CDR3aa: CATFSGNTGELFF
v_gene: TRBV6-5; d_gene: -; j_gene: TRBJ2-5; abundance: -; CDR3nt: TGTGCCAGCAGACCTCGACAGGGAGGAGAGACCCAGTACTTC; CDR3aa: CASRPRQGGETQYF
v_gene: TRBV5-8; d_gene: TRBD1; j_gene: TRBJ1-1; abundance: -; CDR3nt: TGTGCCAGCAGCCCCCGACAGGGTTGGAACACTGAAGCTTTCTTT; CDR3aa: CASSPRQGWNTEAFF
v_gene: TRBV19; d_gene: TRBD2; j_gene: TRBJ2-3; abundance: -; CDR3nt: TGTGCCAGTAGTATAAGCGGGGGTGAAGATACGCAGTATTTT; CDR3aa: CASSISGGEDTQYF
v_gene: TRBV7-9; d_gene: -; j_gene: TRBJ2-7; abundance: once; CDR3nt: TGTGCCAGCAGCCCGAACCTAGACGAGCAGTACTTC; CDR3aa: CASSPNLDEQYF
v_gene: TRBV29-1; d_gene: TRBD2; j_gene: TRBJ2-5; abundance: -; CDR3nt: TGCAGCGTTGCGACTAGCGGGCTACAAGAGACCCAGTACTTC; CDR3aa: CSVATSGLQETQYF
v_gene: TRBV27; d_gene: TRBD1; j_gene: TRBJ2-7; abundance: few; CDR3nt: TGTGCCAGCAGTTTACGGACAGGGGGGAGCTCCTACGAGCAGTACTTC; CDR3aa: CASSLRTGGSSYEQYF
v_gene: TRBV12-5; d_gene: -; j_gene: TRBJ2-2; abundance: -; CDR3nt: TGTGCTAGTGCAGGGGGGTGGACCGGGGAGCTGTTTTTT; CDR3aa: CASAGGWTGELFF
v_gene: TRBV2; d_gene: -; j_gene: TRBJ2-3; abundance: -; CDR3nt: TGTGCCAGTTCGACAGGCAGAGATACGCAGTATTTT; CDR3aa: CASSTGRDTQYF
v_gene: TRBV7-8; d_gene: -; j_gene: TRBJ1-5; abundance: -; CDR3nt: TGTGCCAGCAGCTTAGGCCAAGTAATAGACAATCAGCCCCAGCATTTT; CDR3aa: CASSLGQVIDNQPQHF
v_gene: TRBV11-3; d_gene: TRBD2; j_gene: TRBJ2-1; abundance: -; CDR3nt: TGTGCCAGCAGCTTAGGGTTCGGGCGGGGGTACAATGAGCAGTTCTTC; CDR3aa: CASSLGFGRGYNEQFF
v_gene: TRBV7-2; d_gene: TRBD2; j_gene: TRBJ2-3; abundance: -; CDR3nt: TGTGCCAGCAGCTCCTATTCTAGCGGGGGTGGGGCAGATACGCAGTATTTT; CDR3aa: CASSSYSSGGGADTQYF
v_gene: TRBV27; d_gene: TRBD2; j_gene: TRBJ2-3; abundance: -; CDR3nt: TGTGCCAGCAGTCAAACTAGCGGGCGCACAGATACGCAGTATTTT; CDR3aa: CASSQTSGRTDTQYF
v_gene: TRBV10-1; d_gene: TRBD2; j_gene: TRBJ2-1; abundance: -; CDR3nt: TGCGCCAGCAGTGAGGGGACTAGCGGGAGTAGTGAGCAGTTCTTC; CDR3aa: CASSEGTSGSSEQFF
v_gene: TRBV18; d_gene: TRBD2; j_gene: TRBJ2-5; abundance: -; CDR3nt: TGTGCCAGCTCACCAAGGACTAGCGGGAGTGGAGAGACCCAGTACTTC; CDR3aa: CASSPRTSGSGETQYF
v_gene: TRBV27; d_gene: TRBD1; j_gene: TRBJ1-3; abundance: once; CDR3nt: TGTGCCAGCAGTTTATTCTTCGGACAGGGGGAAAACACCATATATTTT; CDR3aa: CASSLFFGQGENTIYF
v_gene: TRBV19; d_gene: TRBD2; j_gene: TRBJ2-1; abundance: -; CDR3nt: TGTGCCAGTCAGTCTAGCGGGGAGTACAATGAGCAGTTCTTC; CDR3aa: CASQSSGEYNEQFF
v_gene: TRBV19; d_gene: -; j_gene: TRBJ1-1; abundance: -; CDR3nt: TGTGCCAGTAGTATTATTTTGCGCGGCACTGAAGCTTTCTTT; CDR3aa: CASSIILRGTEAFF
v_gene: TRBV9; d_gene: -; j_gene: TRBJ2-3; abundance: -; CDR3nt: TGTGCCAGCAGCGTAGAAGGAACAGGGTGGACAGATACGCAGTATTTT; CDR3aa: CASSVEGTGWTDTQYF
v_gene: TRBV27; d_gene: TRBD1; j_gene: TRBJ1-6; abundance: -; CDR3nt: TGTGCCAGCAGTACAGGGGGCGGTTCACCCCTCCACTTT; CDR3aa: CASSTGGGSPLHF
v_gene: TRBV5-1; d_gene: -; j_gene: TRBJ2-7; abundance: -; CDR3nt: TGCGCCAGCAGCTTGGGGGGCGATGCTCGGGAGCAGTACTTC; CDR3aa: CASSLGGDAREQYF
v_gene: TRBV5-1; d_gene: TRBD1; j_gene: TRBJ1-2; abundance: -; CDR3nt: TGCGCCAGCAGCTTGGAACCAGGGGGCTATGGCTACACCTTC; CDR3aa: CASSLEPGGYGYTF
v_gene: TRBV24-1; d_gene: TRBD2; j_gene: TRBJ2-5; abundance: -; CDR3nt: TGTGCCACCAGTGACCCTGCCTCTGCGGGGGGGCAAGAGACCCAGTACTTC; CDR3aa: CATSDPASAGGQETQYF
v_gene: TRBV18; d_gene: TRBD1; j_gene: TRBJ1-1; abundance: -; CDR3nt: TGTGCCAGCTCACCAACAATGCCGGGACAGGGAAGTGAAGCTTTCTTT; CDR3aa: CASSPTMPGQGSEAFF
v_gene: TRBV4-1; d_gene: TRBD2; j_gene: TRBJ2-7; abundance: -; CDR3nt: TGCGCCAGCAGCCAACCAGCGGGAGACGAGCAGTACTTC; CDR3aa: CASSQPAGDEQYF
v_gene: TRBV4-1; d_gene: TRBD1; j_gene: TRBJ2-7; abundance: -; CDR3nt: TGCGCCAGCAGCCAAGTCCAGACAGGGCTCTACGAGCAGTACTTC; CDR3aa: CASSQVQTGLYEQYF
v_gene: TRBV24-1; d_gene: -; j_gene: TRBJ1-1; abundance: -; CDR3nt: TGTGTCACCAGTGGGGTCGGGGACACTGAAGCTTTCTTT; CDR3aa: CVTSGVGDTEAFF
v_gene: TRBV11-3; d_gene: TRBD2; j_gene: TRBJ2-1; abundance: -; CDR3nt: TGTGCCAGCAGCCAAGCCCTAGCGGGATACAATGAGCAGTTCTTC; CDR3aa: CASSQALAGYNEQFF
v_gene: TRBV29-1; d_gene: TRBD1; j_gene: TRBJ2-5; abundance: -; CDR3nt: TGCAGCGTCGTCGGACAGGGGGAGACCCAGTACTTC; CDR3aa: CSVVGQGETQYF
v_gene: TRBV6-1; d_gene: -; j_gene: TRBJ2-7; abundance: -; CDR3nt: TGTGCCAGCAGTGAAAGAACTGGAGGGTCCTACGAGCAGTACTTC; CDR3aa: CASSERTGGSYEQYF
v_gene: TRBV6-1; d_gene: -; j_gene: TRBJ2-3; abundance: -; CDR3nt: TGTGCCAGCAGTGAAGGGGGACACATCCTCACAGATACGCAGTATTTT; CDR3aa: CASSEGGHILTDTQYF
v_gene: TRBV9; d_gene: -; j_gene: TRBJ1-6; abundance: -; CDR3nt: TGTGCCAGCAGCTATGGGGGCCTCGATAATTCACCCCTCCACTTT; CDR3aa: CASSYGGLDNSPLHF
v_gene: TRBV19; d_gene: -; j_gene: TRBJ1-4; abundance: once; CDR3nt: TGTGCCAGTAGTATCGCGGGTCTACTGTTTTTT; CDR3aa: CASSIAGLLFF
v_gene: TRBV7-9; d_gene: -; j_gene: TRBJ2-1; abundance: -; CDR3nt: TGTGCCAGCAGCTTAGTGAGGGAGAATGAGCAGTTCTTC; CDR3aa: CASSLVRENEQFF
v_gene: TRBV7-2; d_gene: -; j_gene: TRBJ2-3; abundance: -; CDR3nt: TGTGCCAGCAGCTCCACTAGTTCGTTCGCAGATACGCAGTATTTT; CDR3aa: CASSSTSSFADTQYF
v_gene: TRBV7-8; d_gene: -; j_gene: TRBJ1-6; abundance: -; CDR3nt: TGTGCCAGCAGCCTTGACAGTTACGTGAATTCACCCCTCCACTTT; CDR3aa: CASSLDSYVNSPLHF
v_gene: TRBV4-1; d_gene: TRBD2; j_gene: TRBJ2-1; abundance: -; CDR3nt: TGCGCCAGCAGCCAAGTTGGGACTACAGAGCAGTTCTTC; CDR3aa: CASSQVGTTEQFF
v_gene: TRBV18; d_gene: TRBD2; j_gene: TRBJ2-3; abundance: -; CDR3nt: TGTGCCAGCTCACCGGGCGGTTGGCGGGGGAGCACAGATACGCAGTATTTT; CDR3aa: CASSPGGWRGSTDTQYF
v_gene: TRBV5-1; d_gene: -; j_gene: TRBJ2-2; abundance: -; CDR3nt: TGCGCCAGCAGCGGCGCTAGGGGGAACACCGGGGAGCTGTTTTTT; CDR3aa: CASSGARGNTGELFF
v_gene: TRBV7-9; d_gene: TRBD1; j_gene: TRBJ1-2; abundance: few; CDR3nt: TGTGCCAGCAGCGCGACAGGGTTCGGTGGCTACACCTTC; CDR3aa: CASSATGFGGYTF
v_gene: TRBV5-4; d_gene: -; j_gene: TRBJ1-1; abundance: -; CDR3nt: TGTGCCAGCAGCTTCAACAAGGCGGTGAACACTGAAGCTTTCTTT; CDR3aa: CASSFNKAVNTEAFF
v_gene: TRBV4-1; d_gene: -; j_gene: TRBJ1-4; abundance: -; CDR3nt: TGCGCCAGCAGCCGCCAGTCACAGAAAAATGAAAAACTGTTTTTT; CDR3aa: CASSRQSQKNEKLFF
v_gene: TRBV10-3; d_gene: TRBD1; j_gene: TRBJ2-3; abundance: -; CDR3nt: TGTGCCATCAGGGGGGGACAGGGGGCGCAGACGGATACGCAGTATTTT; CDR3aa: CAIRGGQGAQTDTQYF
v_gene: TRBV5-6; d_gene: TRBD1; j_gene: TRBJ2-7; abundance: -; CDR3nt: TGTGCCAGCAGCCGACCCGGGACAGGGGCGTGGGAGCAGTACTTC; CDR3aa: CASSRPGTGAWEQYF
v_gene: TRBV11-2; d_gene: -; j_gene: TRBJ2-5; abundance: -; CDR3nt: TGTGCCAGCAGCTTCACCATAGCGGTCGGAGCCGGGTTAGAGACCCAGTACTTC; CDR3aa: CASSFTIAVGAGLETQYF
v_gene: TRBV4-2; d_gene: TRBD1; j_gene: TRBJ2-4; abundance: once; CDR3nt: TGTGCCAGCAGCCAAAACAGGGGGCGCAGAAACATTCAGTACTTC; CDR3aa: CASSQNRGRRNIQYF
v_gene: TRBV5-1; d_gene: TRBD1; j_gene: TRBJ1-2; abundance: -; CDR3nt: TGCGCCAGCAGCTCCGAAGGGACAGGGGTTGGCTACACCTTC; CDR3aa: CASSSEGTGVGYTF
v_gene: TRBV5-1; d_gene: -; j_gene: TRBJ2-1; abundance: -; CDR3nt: TGCGCCAGCAGCTTGGAACTAGCTGGGAAGTCACTGTTCTTC; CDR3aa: CASSLELAGKSLFF
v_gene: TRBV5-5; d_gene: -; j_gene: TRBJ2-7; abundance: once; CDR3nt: TGTGCCAGCAGCTTGCTAGGCGGGGGCCCCTACGAGCAGTACTTC; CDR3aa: CASSLLGGGPYEQYF
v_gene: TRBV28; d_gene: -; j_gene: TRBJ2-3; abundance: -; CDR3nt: TGTGCCAGCAGTTTACTGACGGGGAGCACAGATACGCAGTATTTT; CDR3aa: CASSLLTGSTDTQYF